Presented here are 10 T cell receptor beta chains from one specimen sequenced in a study of cytomegalovirus exposure and HLA in healthy donors. PCR was performed using 60 Vbeta and 13 Jbeta primers. Repertoires were generated with immunoSEQ multiplex PCR, while TCRdb's copy carries only in-frame clones and drops some. The sample includes 150,000 to 200,000 clones, approximately 81% seen only once; the top ten take around 1.3%. Specimen: PBMCs. The receptor set was obtained from a man between 50 and 59 years old in good health and CMV-seropositive.

In its sample, this clone was seen once. The CDR3 bases are TGTGCCAGCAGCGTAGTCCCGGGCACTGAAGCTTTCTTT. Encoded protein: CASSVVPGTEAFF. The chain employs TRBV9 and TRBJ1-1, with D hard to call. Germline lookup yields CDR1 SGDLS and CDR2 YYNGEE. This CDR3 has 13 amino acids. The germline V and J ends were trimmed by 0 bases and 4 bases, with 7 bases remaining between them.

The V call is TRBV29-1, the J call TRBJ1-1; TRBD1 is a possible D gene (5 bases). This CDR3 spans 14 amino acids. Germline values: CDR1 SQVTM, CDR2 ANQGSEA. Trimming removed 1 base at V and 3 bases at J, with 12 bases between. Written as DNA, the CDR3 is TGCAGCGTTGAAGGGGGGGATCTCTACACTGAAGCTTTCTTT. Residues: CSVEGGDLYTEAFF. Drawing the rest from reference TRBV29-1 and TRBJ1-1, the complete variable domain is SAVISQKPSRDICQRGTSLTIQCQVDSQVTMMFWYRQQPGQSLTLIATANQGSEATYESGFVIDKFPISRPNLTFSTLTVSNMSPEDSSIYLCSVEGGDLYTEAFFGQGTRLTVV.

The chain has TRBV7-2 and TRBJ2-5; 15 nucleotides align to TRBD2. Germline V CDR1 and CDR2: SGHTA, FQGNSA. This CDR3 contains 16 residues. V dropped 4 bases and J dropped 5; count of bases not matched to a gene: 5. The CDR3 loop is CASSSGLAGGRETQYF. The CDR3 coding sequence is TGTGCCAGCAGCTCAGGACTAGCGGGAGGGAGGGAGACCCAGTACTTC.

The chain links TRBV6-5 to TRBJ2-1; possibly TRBD1 for D (5 bases). V was pared by 6 bases and J by 3 bases, with 9 bases between. The CDR3 extends over 13 amino acids. CDR1 is MNHEY and CDR2 is SVGAGI in the germline V gene. The DNA for the CDR3 is TGTGCCAGCAGGCTAGACAGCTACAATGAGCAGTTCTTC. Protein sequence: CASRLDSYNEQFF.

The chain joins TRBV18 to TRBJ2-1; no definite D call. This CDR3 contains 12 residues. Germline values: CDR1 KGHSH, CDR2 LQKENI. V lost 5 bases to trimming and J lost 9 bases, with 11 bases between them. The CDR3 DNA reads TGTGCCAGCTCATCTGACTTGGGTGAGCAGTTCTTC. Translation: CASSSDLGEQFF.

The sample holds one count of this clone. The rearrangement joins TRBV27 to TRBJ2-1; 10 bases align to TRBD1. V was clipped by 5 bases and J by 14 bases; unmatched bases: 12. Looked up from germline, CDR1 is MNHEY and CDR2 is SMNVEV (reference sequence). The CDR3 contains 14 residues. CDR3 coding DNA: TGTGCCAGCAGTCCAGGACAGGGGGTTAAGGGGGAGTTCTTC. Its protein product is CASSPGQGVKGEFF.

This rearrangement joins TRBV5-5 to TRBJ1-6; D is unresolved. Germline V CDR1 and CDR2: SGHKS, YYEKEE (reference sequence). Trimming cost V 2 bases and J 9 bases, with 12 bases left between them. The CDR3 is 14 amino acids. In DNA, the CDR3 is TGTGCCAGCAGCTTTCGGATAGCAAGTTCACCCCTCCACTTT. Protein: CASSFRIASSPLHF.

J is TRBJ2-3 and V is TRBV6-6, with D possibly TRBD2 on 7 matching bases. This CDR3 is 13 amino acids long. CDR1 MNHNY and CDR2 SVGAGI come from the germline V gene (reference sequence). The CDR3 reads CAGREGGTDTQYF. The CDR3 coding sequence is TGTGCGGGCAGGGAGGGGGGCACAGATACGCAGTATTTT.

The V call is TRBV2, the J call TRBJ2-5; TRBD2 is a possible D gene (6 bases). Per germline, CDR1 SNHLY and CDR2 FYNNEI. The V end was cut by 6 bases, the J end by 5 bases, with 13 bases between. The CDR3 runs 13 residues. The CDR3 nucleotides are TGTGCCAGCAGGGAGGGCAGGGACGAGACCCAGTACTTC. It encodes CASREGRDETQYF.

This sequence joins TRBV5-1 and TRBJ1-3, with D unresolved. The length of the CDR3 is 13 residues. Germline V lookup: CDR1 SGHRS, CDR2 YFSETQ. Trimming left V 6 bases short and J 0 bases short, with 7 bases between. The CDR3 sequence is CASKRSSGNTIYF. CDR3 nucleotide sequence: TGCGCCAGCAAACGTAGCTCTGGAAACACCATATATTTT.